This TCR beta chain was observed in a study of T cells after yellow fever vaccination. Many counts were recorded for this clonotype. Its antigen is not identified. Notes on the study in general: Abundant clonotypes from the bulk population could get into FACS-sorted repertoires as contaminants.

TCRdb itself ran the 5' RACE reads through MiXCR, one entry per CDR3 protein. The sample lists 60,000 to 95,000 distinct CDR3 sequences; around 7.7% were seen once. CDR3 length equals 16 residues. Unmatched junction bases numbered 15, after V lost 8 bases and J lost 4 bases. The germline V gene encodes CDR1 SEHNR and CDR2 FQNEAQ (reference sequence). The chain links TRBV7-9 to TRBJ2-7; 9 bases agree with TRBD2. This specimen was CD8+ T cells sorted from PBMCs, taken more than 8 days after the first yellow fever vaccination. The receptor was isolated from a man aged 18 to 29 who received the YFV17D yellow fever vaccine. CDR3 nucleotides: TGTGCCAGCGGCGGATCTGGGACTCTAGCGGGGTACGAGCAGTACGTC. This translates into CASGGSGTLAGYEQYV.